This entry concerns a single T cell receptor (beta chain). The antigen is undetermined. The record originates from a study of Graves' ophthalmopathy and Graves' hyperthyroidism. As for the study in general: Upon initial diagnosis and before any treatment, peripheral blood was collected.

Study-wide results and caveats: A majority of expanded thyroid clonotypes exceeding 0.001 frequency were likewise present in blood.

People with hyperthyroidism were aged 18 to 65 and newly diagnosed, under 2 months' duration. Beta-chain TCR CDR3 regions were amplified from RNA transcripts. HTBI primers primed a first-round RT-PCR, and a second-round multiplex PCR followed. TCRdb reprocessed the multiplex PCR reads via MiXCR and lists one record per CDR3 protein. The data show 400,000 to 450,000 distinct CDR3 sequences, 21% seen once. Trimming took off 0 bases at V and 4 bases at J, with 13 bases between the two ends. Germline V gene lookup returns CDR1 MNHEY and CDR2 SVGEGT. The CDR3 is made up of 15 amino acids. The sample consisted of peripheral blood. This chain joins TRBV6-2 or TRBV6-3 and TRBJ2-7; D not resolved. This sequence was found in a woman between 18 and 29 years old with stable Graves' hyperthyroidism. CDR3 residues: CASSYSDSSLYEQYF. Written as DNA, the CDR3 is TGTGCCAGCAGTTACTCGGATTCAAGCTTATACGAGCAGTACTTC.